These 25 T cell receptor beta chains came from one sample sequenced in a study of early T cells in non-severe SARS-CoV-2 infection. TCRdb independently ran MiXCR on the 5' RACE reads; one entry per CDR3 protein. The sample includes tens of thousands of distinct CDR3 sequences, 10% of them seen just once. Sequencing used whole blood. Receptors were obtained from an adult who was a healthcare worker with PCR-confirmed SARS-CoV-2 infection or an uninfected control (not recorded which).

This clonotype was seen many times. V gene TRBV3-1 combines with J gene TRBJ1-1, with 7 bases lining up with TRBD1. Losses at the gene ends were 5 bases for V and 0 bases for J; bases not matched to a gene: 3. CDR1 and CDR2 from the germline V gene are LGHDT and YNNKEL (reference sequence). CDR3 size: 14 residues. For the CDR3, the DNA is TGTGCCAGCAGCTACAGGGGCATGAACACTGAAGCTTTCTTT. Amino acid sequence: CASSYRGMNTEAFF.

The table lists this clonotype with many counts. This chain uses TRBV5-4 with TRBJ2-3; 8 bases fit TRBD2. This CDR3 is built from 17 residues. J lost 1 base, V lost 2 bases, and 9 bases had no gene match. From germline, CDR1 is SGHNT and CDR2 YYREEE (reference sequence). CDR3: CASSFRRLALGTDTQYF. The CDR3 DNA sequence: TGTGCCAGCAGCTTCAGGAGACTAGCGTTGGGCACAGATACGCAGTATTTT.

This rearrangement joins TRBV4-1 to TRBJ1-2; D is perhaps TRBD1 (6 bases). Germline loops: CDR1 MGHRA, CDR2 YSYEKL. V was cut by 4 bases and J by 5 bases, with 14 bases left in between. The CDR3 is 14 amino acids. The CDR3: CASSLPGARYGYTF. CDR3 in DNA: TGCGCCAGCAGCCTACCAGGGGCGCGGTATGGCTACACCTTC.

This clonotype appeared many times. The chain employs TRBV18 and TRBJ2-2, with D possibly TRBD1 on 5 matching bases. Trimming took off 6 bases at V and 2 bases at J, with 13 bases between the two ends. From germline, CDR1 is KGHSH and CDR2 LQKENI. This CDR3 region has 15 residues. In nucleotides, the CDR3 is TGTGCCAGCTCCCGCGAGACAGCAAACACCGGGGAGCTGTTTTTT. Protein: CASSRETANTGELFF.

This clonotype was observed a few times. The chain recombines TRBV30 with TRBJ2-7; D possibly matches TRBD1 or TRBD2 (5 bases each). Looked up from germline, CDR1 is GTSNPN and CDR2 is SVGIG (reference sequence). The CDR3 is 14 amino acids. Trimming pared 5 bases from V and 2 bases from J, leaving 16 bases between. CDR3 nucleotide sequence: TGTGCCTGGGCCCCTGGGGGATTGGCCTACGAGCAGTACTTC. This gives the protein CAWAPGGLAYEQYF.

The table lists this clonotype with a few counts. This chain uses TRBV13 with TRBJ2-3; a possible D gene is TRBD2 (6 bases). The CDR3 loop spans 14 amino acids. The V gene's germline CDR1 is PRHDT and CDR2 FYEKMQ (reference sequence). Between the trimmed V and J ends, which lost 4 bases and 2 bases, there was a span of 10 bases. CDR3 in DNA: TGTGCCAGCAGCTCAACGGGGGTCACAGATACGCAGTATTTT. Protein sequence: CASSSTGVTDTQYF.

This clonotype has ten or more counts. J is TRBJ2-5 and V is TRBV3-1; D is perhaps TRBD1 or TRBD2 (6 bases each). V lost 0 bases and J 3 bases, leaving 11 bases between the germline ends. The germline gives CDR1 LGHDT, CDR2 YNNKEL (reference sequence). CDR3 length: 15 residues. The CDR3, as DNA: TGTGCCAGCAGCCAAGAGGAGGGACACAAAGAGACCCAGTACTTC. This codes for CASSQEEGHKETQYF.

The chain uses TRBV3-1 and TRBJ2-3; 13 bases fit TRBD2. Germline CDR1 is LGHDT and CDR2 is YNNKEL (reference sequence). The CDR3 length is 19 residues. The V and J ends lost 2 bases and 6 bases, in that order; junction bases with no gene match: 14. CDR3 in DNA: TGTGCCAGCAGCCAACTCCTACCAACTAGCGGGGGGGCCTTGGATACGCAGTATTTT. Encoded protein: CASSQLLPTSGGALDTQYF.

This clonotype was picked up many times. The chain couples TRBV16 to TRBJ2-1; D is possibly TRBD2 (6 bases). The CDR3 has 15 amino acids. Germline lookup yields CDR1 KGHSY and CDR2 FQNENV. The V end lost 4 bases, the J end lost 8 bases, and 18 bases lay between the germline ends. The CDR3 region is CASSLTSTGTHEQFF. CDR3 nucleotides: TGTGCCAGCAGCCTTACTAGCACCGGCACCCATGAGCAGTTCTTC.

The rearrangement uses TRBV6-1 and TRBJ2-5; D not resolved. Trimming removed 2 bases from V and 2 bases from J, with 12 bases in between. The germline CDR1 and CDR2 sequences are MNHNS and SASEGT. The CDR3 runs 15 residues. The CDR3 nucleotides are TGTGCCAGCAGTGAATCCCCCCGGGCTCAAGAGACCCAGTACTTC. It yields the protein CASSESPRAQETQYF.

This clonotype came up a few times. The chain is built from TRBV29-1 and TRBJ2-1, with TRBD2 matching 7 bases. CDR1 and CDR2 from the germline V gene are SQVTM and ANQGSEA. V lost 2 bases, J lost 8 bases, and 12 bases stayed unmatched. The CDR3 covers 15 residues. CDR3 sequence (DNA): TGCAGCGTTGAAACAATAGCGGGTACGATTGATGAGCAGTTCTTC. Translation gives CSVETIAGTIDEQFF.

In this sample, this clonotype turned up many times. The chain uses TRBV11-1 and TRBJ2-7; no clear D gene. The CDR3 length is 13 residues. V lost 1 base, J lost 3 bases, and 7 bases lay in between. The germline V gene encodes CDR1 SGHAT and CDR2 FQDESV (reference sequence). The CDR3 region has the DNA TGTGCCAGCAGCTTAGTAAGAAACTACGAGCAGTACTTC. Amino acid sequence: CASSLVRNYEQYF.

This clonotype occurred a few times. The V call is TRBV6-1, the J call TRBJ2-4; the D is unclear. Per germline, CDR1 MNHNS and CDR2 SASEGT. V was pared by 6 bases and J by 0 bases, with 6 bases between. This CDR3 has 13 amino acids. The CDR3 loop reads CASRDPAKNIQYF. CDR3 bases: TGTGCCAGCAGGGACCCAGCCAAAAACATTCAGTACTTC.

The CDR3 sequence is CASSLGQTGELFF. DNA for the CDR3: TGTGCCAGCAGTTTGGGGCAAACCGGGGAGCTGTTTTTT. V and J are TRBV12-3 or TRBV12-4 and TRBJ2-2; possibly TRBD1 for D (5 bases). V gave up 3 bases and J gave up 5 bases, with 7 bases separating them. The CDR3 is 13 amino acids.

This clonotype was observed a few times. The chain combines TRBV7-3 with TRBJ2-2; D gene uncertain. Germline loops: CDR1 SGHTA, CDR2 FQGTGA. This CDR3 region has 14 residues. V dropped 5 bases and J dropped 2 bases, with 9 bases sitting between them. The CDR3 DNA is TGTGCCAGCAGCGTCGGGTCCAACACCGGGGAGCTGTTTTTT. As protein: CASSVGSNTGELFF.

This clonotype showed up many times. The J gene is TRBJ2-1, the V gene TRBV3-2; the DNA was not compared with TRBD1, the D call given in the table. TRBV3-2 is a recognized pseudogene. The CDR3 has 15 amino acids. The CDR3 DNA follows: TGTGCCAGCAGCCACCGAAACAGGCTCTACAATGAGCAGTTCTTC. The encoded protein is CASSHRNRLYNEQFF.

The rearrangement links TRBV24-1 to TRBJ2-7, with D unclear. V lost 2 bases and J lost 6, with 4 bases in between. Germline V gene lookup returns CDR1 KGHDR and CDR2 SFDVKD. The CDR3 has 11 residues. CDR3 nucleotides: TGTGCCACCAGTGATTCTATCGAGCAGTACTTC. It codes for CATSDSIEQYF.

Many counts were recorded for this clonotype. The chain carries TRBV5-1 and TRBJ2-3; 11 nucleotides align to TRBD2. Germline values: CDR1 SGHRS, CDR2 YFSETQ. Trimming cost V 1 base and J 3 bases; bases outside gene matches: 4. The CDR3 has 16 residues. The CDR3 loop is CASSLLSSGGTDTQYF. CDR3 nucleotide sequence: TGCGCCAGCAGCTTGCTTTCTAGCGGGGGGACAGATACGCAGTATTTT. Full variable domain (outside the CDR3, taken from reference TRBV5-1 and TRBJ2-3): KAGVTQTPRYLIKTRGQQVTLSCSPISGHRSVSWYQQTPGQGLQFLFEYFSETQRNKGNFPGRFSGRQFSNSRSEMNVSTLELGDSALYLCASSLLSSGGTDTQYFGPGTRLTVL.

The chain recombines TRBV6-1 with TRBJ2-5; D uncertain. The V gene lost 1 base and the J gene lost 4 bases, with 13 bases spanning the gap. Germline V gene sequence: CDR1 MNHNS, CDR2 SASEGT. This CDR3 comprises 15 residues. In nucleotides, the CDR3 is TGTGCCAGCAGTGAAGATAGTTGGGCACTAGAGACCCAGTACTTC. Its protein product is CASSEDSWALETQYF.

Many counts were recorded for this clonotype. The chain combines TRBV30 with TRBJ2-7; maybe TRBD1 (5 bases). Looked up from germline, CDR1 is GTSNPN and CDR2 is SVGIG (reference sequence). The CDR3 contains 14 residues. V lost 2 bases, J lost 6 bases, and 17 bases lay in between. CDR3 amino acids: CAWSLDIESVEQYF. CDR3 in DNA: TGTGCCTGGAGTTTGGACATCGAATCGGTCGAGCAGTACTTC. Full variable domain (rest looked up from reference TRBV30 and TRBJ2-7): SQTIHQWPATLVQPVGSPLSLECTVEGTSNPNLYWYRQAAGRGLQLLFYSVGIGQISSEVPQNLSASRPQDRQFILSSKKLLLSDSGFYLCAWSLDIESVEQYFGPGTRLTVT.

With respect to this clonotype: The junction departs from germline at one end; a sequencing error may be responsible. Here the CDR3 DNA reads TGTGCCAGCAGCTCCGGGGAAGGATCCTTCGAGCAGTACTTC. Its protein is CASSSGEGSFEQYF. The genes are TRBV7-3 and TRBJ2-7, with D perhaps matching TRBD2 (5 bases). The CDR3 is made up of 14 amino acids. Germline CDR1 and CDR2: SGHTA and FQGTGA.

This clonotype was seen a handful of times. The V gene is TRBV3-1, the J gene TRBJ2-7, with D maybe TRBD1 (6 bases). Germline CDR1 is LGHDT and CDR2 is YNNKEL (reference sequence). The CDR3 length is 14 residues. Trimming took off 5 bases at V and 1 base at J, with 12 bases between the two ends. The CDR3 protein is CASSAFTGSYEQYF. The CDR3 DNA sequence: TGTGCCAGCAGCGCCTTTACAGGGTCCTACGAGCAGTACTTC.

A remark on this clonotype: At one end the junction does not follow the germline gene, possibly because of a read error. The CDR3 sequence is CASSPRVRHELYF. The CDR3 DNA follows: TGCGCCAGCAGCCCTAGGGTACGTCACGAGCTGTACTTC. This sequence joins TRBV5-1 and TRBJ2-7, with no clear D. The CDR3 contains 13 residues. CDR1 and CDR2 from the germline V gene are SGHRS and YFSETQ. The complete variable domain, with remaining parts taken from reference TRBV5-1 and TRBJ2-7, reads KAGVTQTPRYLIKTRGQQVTLSCSPISGHRSVSWYQQTPGQGLQFLFEYFSETQRNKGNFPGRFSGRQFSNSRSEMNVSTLELGDSALYLCASSPRVRHELYFGPGTRLTVT.

The chain has TRBV18 and TRBJ2-3, with no clear D. Germline V lookup: CDR1 KGHSH, CDR2 LQKENI. There are 16 residues in the CDR3. V shed 0 bases and J shed 2 bases, with 12 bases lying between them. The CDR3 DNA follows: TGTGCCAGCTCACCACCGTCGCAGGTTTACACAGATACGCAGTATTTT. It codes for CASSPPSQVYTDTQYF.

The chain joins TRBV5-1 to TRBJ2-1; TRBD1 aligns across 8 bases. The germline V gene encodes CDR1 SGHRS and CDR2 YFSETQ. This CDR3 comprises 15 residues. V lost 4 bases and J lost 4; bases outside the gene matches: 7. CDR3 nucleotides: TGCGCCAGCAGCGAAACCGGGACAGGATACAATGAGCAGTTCTTC. The encoded protein is CASSETGTGYNEQFF.